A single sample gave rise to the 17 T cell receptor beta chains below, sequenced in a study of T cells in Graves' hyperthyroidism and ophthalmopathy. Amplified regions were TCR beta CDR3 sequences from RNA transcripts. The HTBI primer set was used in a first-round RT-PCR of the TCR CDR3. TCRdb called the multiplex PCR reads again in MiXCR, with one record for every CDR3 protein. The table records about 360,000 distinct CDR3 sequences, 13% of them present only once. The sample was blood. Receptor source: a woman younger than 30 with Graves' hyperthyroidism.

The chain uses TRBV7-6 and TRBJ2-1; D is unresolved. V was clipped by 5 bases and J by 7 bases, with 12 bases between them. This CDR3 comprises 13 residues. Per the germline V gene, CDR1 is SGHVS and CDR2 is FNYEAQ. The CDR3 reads CASSLRQGNEQFF. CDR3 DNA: TGTGCCAGCAGCCTCCGTCAAGGAAATGAGCAGTTCTTC.

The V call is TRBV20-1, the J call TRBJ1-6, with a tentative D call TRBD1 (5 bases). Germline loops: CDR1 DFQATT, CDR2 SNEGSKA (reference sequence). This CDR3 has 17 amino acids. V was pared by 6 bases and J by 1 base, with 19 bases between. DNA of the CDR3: TGCAGTGCCAGTCGGGGTGCCCCAGGGTCCTATAATTCACCCCTCCACTTT. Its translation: CSASRGAPGSYNSPLHF.

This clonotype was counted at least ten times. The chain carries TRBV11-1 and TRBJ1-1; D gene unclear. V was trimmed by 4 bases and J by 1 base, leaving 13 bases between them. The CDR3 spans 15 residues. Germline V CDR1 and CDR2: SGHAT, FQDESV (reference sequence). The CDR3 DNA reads TGTGCCAGCAGCTCCTTAGCGAGCTCGAACACTGAAGCTTTCTTT. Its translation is CASSSLASSNTEAFF.

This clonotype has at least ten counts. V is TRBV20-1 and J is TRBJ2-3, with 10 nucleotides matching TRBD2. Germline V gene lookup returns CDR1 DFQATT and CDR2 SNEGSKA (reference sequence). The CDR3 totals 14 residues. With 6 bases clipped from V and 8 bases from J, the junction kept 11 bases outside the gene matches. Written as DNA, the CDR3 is TGCAGTGCGGACCTAGCGGGAGCGGCGGCTACGCAGTATTTT. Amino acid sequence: CSADLAGAAATQYF.

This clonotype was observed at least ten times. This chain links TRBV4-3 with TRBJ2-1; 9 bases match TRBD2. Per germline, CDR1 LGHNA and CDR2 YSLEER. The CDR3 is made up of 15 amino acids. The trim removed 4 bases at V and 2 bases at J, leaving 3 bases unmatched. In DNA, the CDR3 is TGCGCCAGCAGCCCAGCGGGAGGACCCTACAATGAGCAGTTCTTC. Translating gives CASSPAGGPYNEQFF.

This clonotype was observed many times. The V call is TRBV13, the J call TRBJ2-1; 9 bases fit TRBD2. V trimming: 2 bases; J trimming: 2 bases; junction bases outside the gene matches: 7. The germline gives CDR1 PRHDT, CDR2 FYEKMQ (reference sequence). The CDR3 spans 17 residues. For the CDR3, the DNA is TGTGCCAGCAGCTTACTCGTAGCGGGAGTAACCTACAATGAGCAGTTCTTC. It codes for CASSLLVAGVTYNEQFF. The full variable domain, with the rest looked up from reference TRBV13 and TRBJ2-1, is AAGVIQSPRHLIKEKRETATLKCYPIPRHDTVYWYQQGPGQDPQFLISFYEKMQSDKGSIPDRFSAQQFSDYHSELNMSSLELGDSALYFCASSLLVAGVTYNEQFFGPGTRLTVL.

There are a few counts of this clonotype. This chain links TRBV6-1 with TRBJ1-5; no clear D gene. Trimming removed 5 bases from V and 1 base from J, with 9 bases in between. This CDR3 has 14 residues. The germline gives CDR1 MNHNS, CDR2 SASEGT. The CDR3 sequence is CASSYRRSNQPQHF. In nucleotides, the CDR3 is TGTGCCAGCAGTTATAGGAGGAGCAATCAGCCCCAGCATTTT.

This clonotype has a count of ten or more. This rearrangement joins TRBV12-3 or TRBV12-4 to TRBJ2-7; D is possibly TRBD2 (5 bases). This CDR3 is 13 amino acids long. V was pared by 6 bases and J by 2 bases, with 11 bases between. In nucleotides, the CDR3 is TGTGCCAGCAGGTCGGGGTCCCCCTACGAGCAGTACTTC. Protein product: CASRSGSPYEQYF.

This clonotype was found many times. The DNA for the CDR3 is TGTGCCAGCAGCTCGACTAGCTTCAGTGAGCAGTTCTTC. This codes for CASSSTSFSEQFF. V usage is TRBV7-3 and J usage is TRBJ2-1; 7 bases agree with TRBD2. With V trimmed by 4 bases and J by 9 bases, 6 bases remained unmatched. The CDR3 is 13 amino acids. Germline loops: CDR1 SGHTA, CDR2 FQGTGA. The full variable domain, its missing parts supplied by reference TRBV7-3 and TRBJ2-1, is GAGVSQTPSNKVTEKGKYVELRCDPISGHTALYWYRQSLGQGPEFLIYFQGTGAADDSGLPNDRFFAVRPEGSVSTLKIQRTERGDSAVYLCASSSTSFSEQFFGPGTRLTVL.

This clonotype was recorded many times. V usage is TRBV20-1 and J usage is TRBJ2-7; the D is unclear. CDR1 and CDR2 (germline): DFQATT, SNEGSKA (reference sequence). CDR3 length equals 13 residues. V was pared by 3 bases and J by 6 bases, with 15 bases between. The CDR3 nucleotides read TGCAGTGCTAGGGAAGCTGAGCAATCCGAGCAGTACTTC. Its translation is CSAREAEQSEQYF.

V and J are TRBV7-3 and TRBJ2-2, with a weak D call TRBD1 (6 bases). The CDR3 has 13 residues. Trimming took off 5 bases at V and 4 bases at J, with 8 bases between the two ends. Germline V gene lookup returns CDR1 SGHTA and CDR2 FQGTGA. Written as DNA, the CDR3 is TGTGCCAGCAGCGGGGGCCCCACCGGGGAGCTGTTTTTT. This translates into CASSGGPTGELFF.

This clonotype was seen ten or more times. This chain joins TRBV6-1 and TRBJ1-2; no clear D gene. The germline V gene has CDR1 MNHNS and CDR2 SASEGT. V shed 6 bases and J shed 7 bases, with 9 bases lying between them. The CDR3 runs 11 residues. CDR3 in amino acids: CASSQVSGYTF. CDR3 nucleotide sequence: TGTGCCAGCAGCCAGGTATCTGGCTACACCTTC.

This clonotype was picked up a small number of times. For the CDR3, the DNA is TGTGCCAGTACCCCAGGACGGGGAGGGAACTATGGCTACACCTTC. This sequence encodes CASTPGRGGNYGYTF. V and J are TRBV19 and TRBJ1-2; D remains unclear. Trimming took off 7 bases at V and 2 bases at J, with 17 bases between the two ends. CDR1 is LNHDA and CDR2 is SQIVND in the germline V gene (reference sequence). The CDR3 is 15 amino acids.

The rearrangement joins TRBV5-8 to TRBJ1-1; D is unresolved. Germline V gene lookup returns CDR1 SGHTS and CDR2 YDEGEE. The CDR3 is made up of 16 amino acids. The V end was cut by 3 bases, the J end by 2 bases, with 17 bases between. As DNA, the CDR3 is TGTGCCAGCAGCTCTAACAGCTATAAGGGAAACACTGAAGCTTTCTTT. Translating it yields CASSSNSYKGNTEAFF.

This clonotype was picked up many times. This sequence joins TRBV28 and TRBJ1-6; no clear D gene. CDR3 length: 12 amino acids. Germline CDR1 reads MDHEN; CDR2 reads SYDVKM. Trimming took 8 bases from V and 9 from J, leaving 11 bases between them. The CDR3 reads CASGKGSSPLHF. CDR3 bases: TGTGCCAGCGGGAAGGGAAGTTCACCCCTCCACTTT.

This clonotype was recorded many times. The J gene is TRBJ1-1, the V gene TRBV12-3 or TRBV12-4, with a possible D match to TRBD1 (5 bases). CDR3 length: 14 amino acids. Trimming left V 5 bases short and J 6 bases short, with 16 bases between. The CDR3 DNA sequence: TGTGCCAGCAGTCCGGGACTGGGTGGCGCTGAAGCTTTCTTT. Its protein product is CASSPGLGGAEAFF.

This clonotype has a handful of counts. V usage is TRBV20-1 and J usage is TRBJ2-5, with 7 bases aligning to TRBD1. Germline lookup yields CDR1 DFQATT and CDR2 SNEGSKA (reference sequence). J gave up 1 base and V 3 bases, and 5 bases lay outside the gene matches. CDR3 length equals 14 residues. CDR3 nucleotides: TGCAGTGCTAGGATGAGACAGGGCCAAGAGACCCAGTACTTC. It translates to CSARMRQGQETQYF.